Shown below are 27 T cell receptor beta chains from a single sample sequenced in a study of beta chain features in type 1 diabetes. The study's findings and limits: When Type 1 diabetes patients were examined, their TCRB CDR3s proved moderately but significantly shorter in all four CD4+ subsets.

Which antigens these TCRs recognize remains unknown. The study reverse transcribed the entire isolated RNA, so it sequenced expressed TCRB transcripts. Sequencing was performed with immunoSEQ multiplex PCR; in TCRdb, only in-frame clones are kept and a portion is missing. The sample carries hundreds of thousands of clones, around 15% recorded once. The source material was naive CD4+ T cells from blood. The receptors were gathered from a man younger than 35 with type 1 diabetes.

This clone has only a few counts. V is TRBV5-1 and J is TRBJ2-5, with unresolved D. V lost 0 bases and J lost 10, with 10 bases in between. CDR3 size: 12 residues. CDR1 is SGHRS and CDR2 is YFSETQ in the germline V gene. The CDR3 protein is CASSLVGGDQYF. The CDR3 DNA reads as TGCGCCAGCAGCTTGGTTGGTGGTGACCAGTACTTC. Filled out from reference TRBV5-1 and TRBJ2-5, the complete variable domain reads KAGVTQTPRYLIKTRGQQVTLSCSPISGHRSVSWYQQTPGQGLQFLFEYFSETQRNKGNFPGRFSGRQFSNSRSEMNVSTLELGDSALYLCASSLVGGDQYFGPGTRLLVL.

This chain connects TRBV5-1 to TRBJ2-1, with D unclear. V was shortened by 4 bases and J by 9 bases, with 11 bases between the two germline ends. Germline CDR1 reads SGHRS; CDR2 reads YFSETQ. The CDR3 contains 12 residues. The CDR3 nucleotides read TGCGCCAGCAGCCTCGACCTGGGTGAGCAGTTCTTC. Protein product: CASSLDLGEQFF.

The V and J genes are TRBV9 and TRBJ1-1; D is undetermined. V was clipped by 4 bases and J by 5 bases, with 24 bases between them. Per germline, CDR1 SGDLS and CDR2 YYNGEE. The CDR3 consists of 17 residues. CDR3 sequence: CASSPQIGRLGNTEAFF. As DNA, the CDR3 is TGTGCCAGCAGCCCGCAGATCGGGAGGTTGGGGAATACTGAAGCTTTCTTT.

V is TRBV5-4 and J is TRBJ2-6, with D perhaps matching TRBD2 (5 bases). V gave up 4 bases and J gave up 2 bases, with 10 bases separating them. Germline CDR1 SGHNT, CDR2 YYREEE (reference sequence). This CDR3 contains 15 residues. This chain's CDR3 is CASSTGVAGANVLTF. The CDR3 DNA follows: TGTGCCAGCAGCACCGGGGTCGCTGGGGCCAACGTCCTGACTTTC. Complete variable domain (other parts from reference TRBV5-4 and TRBJ2-6): ETGVTQSPTHLIKTRGQQVTLRCSSQSGHNTVSWYQQALGQGPQFIFQYYREEENGRGNFPPRFSGLQFPNYSSELNVNALELDDSALYLCASSTGVAGANVLTFGAGSRLTVL.

A note on this clone: Its ends do not fully match the called genes, so a read error is possible. The CDR3 nucleotides are TGTGCCAGCAGTGCCCCAGGGGCGGTAAGCAATCAGCCCCAGCATTTT. Encoded protein: CASSAPGAVSNQPQHF. This chain links TRBV10-3 with TRBJ1-5, with D possibly being TRBD1 (6 bases). Germline-derived CDR1 and CDR2 are ENHRY and SYGVKD. This CDR3 has 16 amino acids.

This chain links TRBV18 with TRBJ2-5; the match to TRBD1 covers 8 bases. The CDR3 contains 16 residues. Germline CDR1 and CDR2: KGHSH and LQKENI. V gave up 5 bases and J gave up 5 bases; unmatched junction bases: 13. The CDR3 loop reads CASSSGQGTPGETQYF. In nucleotides, the CDR3 is TGTGCCAGCTCATCCGGACAGGGAACTCCAGGGGAGACCCAGTACTTC. Combining the CDR3 with reference TRBV18 and TRBJ2-5 gives the whole variable domain NAGVMQNPRHLVRRRGQEARLRCSPMKGHSHVYWYRQLPEEGLKFMVYLQKENIIDESGMPKERFSAEFPKEGPSILRIQQVVRGDSAAYFCASSSGQGTPGETQYFGPGTRLLVL.

This clone was picked up a small number of times. This chain links TRBV28 with TRBJ2-7; D is undetermined. Germline V CDR1 and CDR2: MDHEN, SYDVKM. The CDR3 consists of 13 residues. V lost 5 bases, J lost 3 bases, and 11 bases lay in between. The CDR3 nucleotides read TGTGCCAGCAGTCCCGGACCCGACTACGAGCAGTACTTC. Its protein product is CASSPGPDYEQYF.

The chain links TRBV28 to TRBJ1-2; possible D gene TRBD1, 5 bases. Germline CDR1 MDHEN, CDR2 SYDVKM. With 6 bases removed from V and 6 bases from J, the gap between germline ends came to 14 bases. The CDR3 covers 13 residues. CDR3 DNA: TGTGCCAGCAGACCCGGGACGGGAGATGGCTACACCTTC. Its translation: CASRPGTGDGYTF.

The sample holds a few counts of this clone. The CDR3: CASRVGSYEQYF. In DNA form, the CDR3 reads TGTGCGAGTAGGGTCGGGTCCTACGAGCAGTACTTC. This chain connects TRBV30 to TRBJ2-7; D unresolved. The CDR3 has 12 amino acids. Germline lookup yields CDR1 GTSNPN and CDR2 SVGIG (reference sequence).

The chain couples TRBV15 to TRBJ1-5, with D possibly TRBD1 on 5 matching bases. V was trimmed by 0 bases and J by 0 bases, leaving 21 bases between them. Germline V gives CDR1 LNHNV, CDR2 YYDKDF (reference sequence). CDR3 length: 20 residues. The CDR3 reads CATSRDRPDSGYYSNQPQHF. CDR3 nucleotides: TGTGCCACCAGCAGAGATCGCCCCGACAGTGGCTATTATAGCAATCAGCCCCAGCATTTT. Full variable domain (rest looked up from reference TRBV15 and TRBJ1-5): DAMVIQNPRYQVTQFGKPVTLSCSQTLNHNVMYWYQQKSSQAPKLLFHYYDKDFNNEADTPDNFQSRRPNTSFCFLDIRSPGLGDTAMYLCATSRDRPDSGYYSNQPQHFGDGTRLSIL.

This sequence joins TRBV9 and TRBJ1-6; no reliable D call. Germline V lookup: CDR1 SGDLS, CDR2 YYNGEE. The V gene lost 4 bases and the J gene lost 8 bases, with 19 bases spanning the gap. The CDR3 sequence is 16 residues long. The CDR3, as DNA: TGTGCCAGCAGCCCACGGGTCCTAATGTTATATTCACCCCTCCACTTT. It codes for CASSPRVLMLYSPLHF.

The rearrangement uses TRBV19 and TRBJ2-5; 10 nucleotides agree with TRBD2. The germline V gene encodes CDR1 LNHDA and CDR2 SQIVND (reference sequence). J was trimmed by 2 bases and V by 7 bases; bases with no gene match: 7. The CDR3 totals 15 residues. The CDR3 here is CASTPGLAQQETQYF. CDR3 DNA sequence: TGTGCCAGTACTCCGGGACTAGCGCAGCAAGAGACCCAGTACTTC. The whole variable domain, remainder taken from reference TRBV19 and TRBJ2-5, is DGGITQSPKYLFRKEGQNVTLSCEQNLNHDAMYWYRQDPGQGLRLIYYSQIVNDFQKGDIAEGYSVSREKKESFPLTVTSAQKNPTAFYLCASTPGLAQQETQYFGPGTRLLVL.

The J gene is TRBJ2-3, the V gene TRBV28, with D hard to call. Trimming cost V 2 bases and J 4 bases, with 7 bases left between them. This CDR3 comprises 13 residues. The germline V gene encodes CDR1 MDHEN and CDR2 SYDVKM. This CDR3 is CASSLVLPDTQYF. The CDR3 DNA reads TGTGCCAGCAGTTTAGTCCTCCCAGATACGCAGTATTTT.

J is TRBJ2-3 and V is TRBV6-1; the match to TRBD2 covers 10 bases. J was trimmed by 3 bases and V by 2 bases; bases with no gene match: 5. The V gene's germline CDR1 is MNHNS and CDR2 SASEGT. The CDR3 has 16 residues. The CDR3 DNA sequence: TGTGCCAGCAGTGAAATCGGGACTAGCGCGACAGATACGCAGTATTTT. It encodes CASSEIGTSATDTQYF.

This clone showed up just a few times. The chain employs TRBV6-6 and TRBJ2-5; possibly TRBD1 for D (6 bases). CDR3 length equals 16 residues. CDR1 MNHNY and CDR2 SVGAGI come from the germline V gene (reference sequence). Trimming shortened V by 7 bases and J by 0 bases, and 18 bases separated the two germline ends. The CDR3 bases are TGTGCCAGCACTCGACACCTGGGACAACACCAAGAGACCCAGTACTTC. Protein product: CASTRHLGQHQETQYF.

CDR3 nucleotide sequence: TGTGCCAGCAGCTTATCTGACCCCTACAATGAGCAGTTCTTC. This codes for CASSLSDPYNEQFF. The genes are TRBV7-3 and TRBJ2-1; D is undetermined. Germline V gives CDR1 SGHTA, CDR2 FQGTGA. This CDR3 comprises 14 residues. V was trimmed by 2 bases and J by 2 bases, leaving 7 bases between them.

The rearrangement uses TRBV21-1 and TRBJ2-7; the DNA was not used to check the table's D call, TRBD1. TRBV21-1 is marked as a pseudogene. This CDR3 has 13 amino acids. The CDR3 protein is CASSNPTVHEQYF. CDR3 bases: TGTGCCAGCAGCAACCCCACAGTCCACGAGCAGTACTTC.

The J gene is TRBJ2-4, the V gene TRBV18; 7 nucleotides align to TRBD2. The junction had 7 bases not matched to a gene; V was cut back by 1 base and J by 13 bases. Germline values: CDR1 KGHSH, CDR2 LQKENI. This CDR3 region has 13 residues. In DNA, the CDR3 is TGTGCCAGCTCACCACGGGTCCTAGCGGAACAGTACTTC. This codes for CASSPRVLAEQYF.

The count of this clone is one. V usage is TRBV5-4 and J usage is TRBJ2-3; D gene uncertain. CDR3 size: 13 residues. Germline CDR1 is SGHNT and CDR2 is YYREEE (reference sequence). The ends were cut back, 0 bases at V and 6 bases at J, with 8 bases in the middle. CDR3 sequence reads: CASSLAGRDTQYF. CDR3 bases: TGTGCCAGCAGCTTGGCCGGACGGGATACGCAGTATTTT.

This clone was counted a few times. The chain carries TRBV30 and TRBJ1-5; the match to TRBD1 covers 7 bases. CDR1 is GTSNPN, CDR2 SVGIG, per germline (reference sequence). The CDR3 extends over 13 amino acids. V lost 5 bases, J lost 3 bases, and 4 bases stayed unmatched. The CDR3 region has the DNA TGTGCCTGGGGACAGGTTTCCAATCAGCCCCAGCATTTT. Protein sequence: CAWGQVSNQPQHF.

The chain joins TRBV28 to TRBJ1-2; no reliable D call. This CDR3 is 13 amino acids long. The germline CDR1 and CDR2 sequences are MDHEN and SYDVKM. The ends were cut back, 7 bases at V and 2 bases at J, with 11 bases in the middle. As DNA, the CDR3 is TGTGCCAGCACCCGTCTGAGGAACTATGGCTACACCTTC. Its protein product is CASTRLRNYGYTF.

In this sample, this clone turned up a few times. The chain carries TRBV19 and TRBJ2-7, with D unclear. This CDR3 comprises 13 residues. Germline values: CDR1 LNHDA, CDR2 SQIVND (reference sequence). Trimming stripped 2 bases from V and 6 bases from J, with 11 bases between. CDR3 DNA: TGTGCCAGTAGTATATTGGACGGGTCCGAGCAGTACTTC. Translation: CASSILDGSEQYF.

This clone was observed a few times. CDR3 in DNA: TGTGCCAGCAGTCCAGGGTTCTCTGGAAACACCATATATTTT. As protein: CASSPGFSGNTIYF. The V gene is TRBV6-1, the J gene TRBJ1-3, with a weak D call TRBD1 (5 bases). V lost 5 bases to trimming and J lost 0 bases, with 8 bases between them. This CDR3 has 14 residues. Germline V gene lookup returns CDR1 MNHNS and CDR2 SASEGT.

The chain employs TRBV10-3 and TRBJ1-2, with TRBD1 as a possible D gene (5 bases). V was trimmed by 7 bases and J by 8 bases, leaving 14 bases between them. The CDR3 length is 12 residues. CDR1 is ENHRY, CDR2 SYGVKD, per germline. The CDR3 is CAITLGGEGYTF. The CDR3, as DNA: TGTGCCATCACCCTGGGGGGAGAGGGCTACACCTTC.

This sequence joins TRBV19 and TRBJ1-2; 9 bases are a match to TRBD1. The V gene's germline CDR1 is LNHDA and CDR2 SQIVND (reference sequence). The CDR3 has 14 residues. Losses at the gene ends were 5 bases for V and 3 bases for J; bases not matched to a gene: 4. CDR3: CASSFGQGYYGYTF. The CDR3 coding sequence is TGTGCCAGTAGTTTTGGACAGGGGTACTATGGCTACACCTTC.

This clone was picked up a small number of times. The chain has TRBV4-1 and TRBJ1-6, with D maybe TRBD1 (5 bases). Trimming stripped 4 bases from V and 8 bases from J, with 18 bases between. Germline loops: CDR1 MGHRA, CDR2 YSYEKL. This CDR3 region has 16 residues. Written as DNA, the CDR3 is TGCGCCAGCAGCCTCCGGACAACCGAGTTTGATTCACCCCTCCACTTT. Translated, it gives CASSLRTTEFDSPLHF.

The sample holds one count of this clone. The V call is TRBV30, the J call TRBJ1-1; D not certain. Trimming stripped 4 bases from V and 0 bases from J, with 15 bases between. CDR3 size: 15 residues. Germline CDR1 is GTSNPN and CDR2 is SVGIG (reference sequence). The CDR3 region has the DNA TGTGCCTGGAAGCCGGGCCTGAGCATGAACACTGAAGCTTTCTTT. Protein: CAWKPGLSMNTEAFF.